The rows below give T cell receptor beta chains drawn from one sample of a study of T-cell memory formation after mild COVID-19. One entry per CDR3 protein, called by TCRdb with MiXCR from the 5' RACE reads. The sample comprises fewer than 450,000 distinct CDR3 sequences, 20% to 25% of which are singletons, and around 8.7% rests with the top ten. Sequencing used PBMCs or a T cell subset sorted from them (not recorded which). All receptors come from an adult woman who had mild COVID-19 (a few samples of this study predate the infection). Cell type and time point are not known. Each CDR3 is given with its conserved first and last residue. Each record gives: CDR3 DNA, CDR3 protein, D gene, V gene, J gene, clone size. D genes are given only for firm matches. Size values are once, few and many counts, or a class for expanded clones, and some rows have none.

CDR3 DNA: TGTGCCAGCAGCTCGACGGGACAGGGGGCTACTCTCCGACCCTACGAGCAGTACTTC
CDR3 protein: CASSSTGQGATLRPYEQYF
D gene: TRBD1
V gene: TRBV7-2
J gene: TRBJ2-7
clone size: few

CDR3 DNA: TGTGCCAGCTCACTCTCGGGTGGTTGGAACACTGAAGCTTTCTTT
CDR3 protein: CASSLSGGWNTEAFF
D gene: NA
V gene: TRBV18
J gene: TRBJ1-1
clone size: NA

CDR3 DNA: TGTGCCAGCAGGCGGACAGGGGTGAAGTCCTACGAGCAGTACTTC
CDR3 protein: CASRRTGVKSYEQYF
D gene: TRBD1
V gene: TRBV7-2
J gene: TRBJ2-7
clone size: NA

CDR3 DNA: TGCGCCAGCTCCCGAGGGGACGGGGGACTCCCCGGGGAGCTGTTTTTT
CDR3 protein: CASSRGDGGLPGELFF
D gene: NA
V gene: TRBV5-1
J gene: TRBJ2-2
clone size: few

CDR3 DNA: TGCGCCAGCAGCTTGGGGGATAGCGGGAGTAGAAGCACAGATACGCAGTATTTT
CDR3 protein: CASSLGDSGSRSTDTQYF
D gene: TRBD2
V gene: TRBV5-1
J gene: TRBJ2-3
clone size: few

CDR3 DNA: TGCAGTGCTAGAGCGGGGGCGCACACAGATACGCAGTATTTT
CDR3 protein: CSARAGAHTDTQYF
D gene: NA
V gene: TRBV20-1
J gene: TRBJ2-3
clone size: NA

CDR3 DNA: TGTGCCACCAGTGACGCCGGGACAGGGGGCACCGGGGAGCTGTTTTTT
CDR3 protein: CATSDAGTGGTGELFF
D gene: TRBD1
V gene: TRBV24-1
J gene: TRBJ2-2
clone size: few

CDR3 DNA: TGTGCCAGCAGCTCGCATAGCGGCTACACCTTC
CDR3 protein: CASSSHSGYTF
D gene: NA
V gene: TRBV11-2
J gene: TRBJ1-2
clone size: NA

CDR3 DNA: TGTGCCAGCAGTTCCGGGACAGGGCGGGAGACCCAGTACTTC
CDR3 protein: CASSSGTGRETQYF
D gene: TRBD1
V gene: TRBV5-5
J gene: TRBJ2-5
clone size: NA

CDR3 DNA: TGTGCCAGCAGACCCCAGGGGATGAACACTGAAGCTTTCTTT
CDR3 protein: CASRPQGMNTEAFF
D gene: NA
V gene: TRBV6-6
J gene: TRBJ1-1
clone size: NA

CDR3 DNA: TGTGCCAGCAGTTACTCGAAGACTAGCGGGAGGGCCGAGCAGTTCTTC
CDR3 protein: CASSYSKTSGRAEQFF
D gene: TRBD2
V gene: TRBV6-2/TRBV6-3
J gene: TRBJ2-1
clone size: NA

CDR3 DNA: TGTGCCAGCAGGGACCAACTAGCGGGGGGGCCAGGCCGCACCGGGGAGCTGTTTTTT
CDR3 protein: CASRDQLAGGPGRTGELFF
D gene: TRBD2
V gene: TRBV6-2/TRBV6-3
J gene: TRBJ2-2
clone size: NA

CDR3 DNA: TGTGCCATCAGTGCGACGGGACAGGGAAACACTGAAGCTTTCTTT
CDR3 protein: CAISATGQGNTEAFF
D gene: TRBD1
V gene: TRBV10-3
J gene: TRBJ1-1
clone size: few

CDR3 DNA: TGCAGTGCTCCGACTAGCGGGAGGGATACGCAGTATTTT
CDR3 protein: CSAPTSGRDTQYF
D gene: TRBD2
V gene: TRBV20-1
J gene: TRBJ2-3
clone size: NA

CDR3 DNA: TGCAGTGCACCTTTGCCCGGGACTACGAACACCGGGGAGCTGTTTTTT
CDR3 protein: CSAPLPGTTNTGELFF
D gene: TRBD2
V gene: TRBV20-1
J gene: TRBJ2-2
clone size: NA

CDR3 DNA: TGTGCCAGCAGTGAGGGACACTTCACAGATACGCAGTATTTT
CDR3 protein: CASSEGHFTDTQYF
D gene: NA
V gene: TRBV6-4
J gene: TRBJ2-3
clone size: NA

CDR3 DNA: TGTGCCAGCAGTCCACCGGGTGCGGAGATGATTTACAATGAGCAGTTCTTC
CDR3 protein: CASSPPGAEMIYNEQFF
D gene: NA
V gene: TRBV6-5
J gene: TRBJ2-1
clone size: NA

CDR3 DNA: TGTGCCAGCAGCTTAGCCTCAGCAGGGGGCGCGTTCCAGAACACCTTC
CDR3 protein: CASSLASAGGAFQNTF
D gene: TRBD1
V gene: TRBV11-2
J gene: TRBJ1-2
clone size: NA

CDR3 DNA: TGCGCCAGCAGCGCGTTGGGGGGCAGCGAGCAGTACTTC
CDR3 protein: CASSALGGSEQYF
D gene: NA
V gene: TRBV5-1
J gene: TRBJ2-7
clone size: NA

CDR3 DNA: TGTGCCAGCAGCTTACACACTAGCACAGATACGCAGTATTTT
CDR3 protein: CASSLHTSTDTQYF
D gene: NA
V gene: TRBV7-2
J gene: TRBJ2-3
clone size: NA

CDR3 DNA: TGTGCCAGCAGACGGACAGAACAAGAGACCCAGTACTTC
CDR3 protein: CASRRTEQETQYF
D gene: NA
V gene: TRBV7-9
J gene: TRBJ2-5
clone size: few

CDR3 DNA: TGCAGTGCTAGTGCCCAGGGACAGCCCCAGCATTTT
CDR3 protein: CSASAQGQPQHF
D gene: NA
V gene: TRBV20-1
J gene: TRBJ1-5
clone size: once

CDR3 DNA: TGTGCCAGCAGCCCCTGGGGGGACTCCTACGAGCAGTACTTC
CDR3 protein: CASSPWGDSYEQYF
D gene: NA
V gene: TRBV12-3/TRBV12-4
J gene: TRBJ2-7
clone size: NA

CDR3 DNA: TGCGCCAGCAGCTGGGCGGGGCCAGAGACCCAGTACTTC
CDR3 protein: CASSWAGPETQYF
D gene: NA
V gene: TRBV5-1
J gene: TRBJ2-5
clone size: NA

CDR3 DNA: TGTGCCAGCAGCTCGCCGGGACAGGGAACGGCCCAGTACTTC
CDR3 protein: CASSSPGQGTAQYF
D gene: TRBD1
V gene: TRBV7-2
J gene: TRBJ2-5
clone size: few

CDR3 DNA: TGCGCCAGCAGCTTGGAACAAGCGGGGGGGCCGACAGATACGCAGTATTTT
CDR3 protein: CASSLEQAGGPTDTQYF
D gene: TRBD2
V gene: TRBV5-1
J gene: TRBJ2-3
clone size: many

CDR3 DNA: TGTGCCAGCAGCTTAGCGTGGACAGCTAACTATGGCTACACCTTC
CDR3 protein: CASSLAWTANYGYTF
D gene: NA
V gene: TRBV7-9
J gene: TRBJ1-2
clone size: NA

CDR3 DNA: TGTGCCAGCACCCTGACAGGGGTCCCCGGGGCCAACGTCCTGACTTTC
CDR3 protein: CASTLTGVPGANVLTF
D gene: NA
V gene: TRBV21-1
J gene: TRBJ2-6
clone size: few

CDR3 DNA: TGTGCCCCGGGGAGTTGCCGTGGTAGCGCCGATTACAATGAGCAGTTCTTC
CDR3 protein: CAPGSCRGSADYNEQFF
D gene: NA
V gene: TRBV24-1
J gene: TRBJ2-1
clone size: NA

CDR3 DNA: TGTGCCAGCAGCGAACTAGCGGGAGGGCTATGGGGCACAGATACGCAGTATTTT
CDR3 protein: CASSELAGGLWGTDTQYF
D gene: TRBD2
V gene: TRBV7-3
J gene: TRBJ2-3
clone size: few

CDR3 DNA: TGTGCCACCACACCAGGGAGTGGCAATCAGCCCCAGCATTTT
CDR3 protein: CATTPGSGNQPQHF
D gene: NA
V gene: TRBV24-1
J gene: TRBJ1-5
clone size: few

CDR3 DNA: TGTGCCAGCAGCCTGTATTACCGACTAGCGCAGACCTACAATGAGCAGTTCTTC
CDR3 protein: CASSLYYRLAQTYNEQFF
D gene: TRBD2
V gene: TRBV7-6
J gene: TRBJ2-1
clone size: NA

CDR3 DNA: TGTGCCAGCAGCCAAAAAAGGGACTACGAGCAGTACTTC
CDR3 protein: CASSQKRDYEQYF
D gene: NA
V gene: TRBV4-2
J gene: TRBJ2-7
clone size: many

CDR3 DNA: TGTGCCAGCAGCGCCGACTCCATGCAGTTCTTC
CDR3 protein: CASSADSMQFF
D gene: NA
V gene: TRBV9
J gene: TRBJ2-1
clone size: NA

CDR3 DNA: TGTGCCAGCAGTTTTAGACAGGACTCCTACGAGCAGTACTTC
CDR3 protein: CASSFRQDSYEQYF
D gene: NA
V gene: TRBV6-5
J gene: TRBJ2-7
clone size: NA

CDR3 DNA: TGTGCCAGCAGCCTCCCTAGCGGGGGCCTCTCCTACGAGCAGTACTTC
CDR3 protein: CASSLPSGGLSYEQYF
D gene: TRBD2
V gene: TRBV7-9
J gene: TRBJ2-7
clone size: few

CDR3 DNA: TGTGCCAGCAGCTTAGGGACTACTCTCACAGATACGCAGTATTTT
CDR3 protein: CASSLGTTLTDTQYF
D gene: NA
V gene: TRBV7-2
J gene: TRBJ2-3
clone size: many

CDR3 DNA: TGTGCCAGCAGTGAGCAGGGTTTCTCCTACGAGCAGTACTTC
CDR3 protein: CASSEQGFSYEQYF
D gene: NA
V gene: TRBV2
J gene: TRBJ2-7
clone size: many

CDR3 DNA: TGTGCCAGTAACGGGCTTTTGACTGAAGCTTTCTTT
CDR3 protein: CASNGLLTEAFF
D gene: NA
V gene: TRBV7-9
J gene: TRBJ1-1
clone size: few

CDR3 DNA: TGTGCCAGCAGTGGGGACAACACTGAAGCTTTCTTT
CDR3 protein: CASSGDNTEAFF
D gene: NA
V gene: TRBV2
J gene: TRBJ1-1
clone size: NA